This TCR beta chain was documented in a study of CD8 T cells in ankylosing spondylitis (dated by TCRdb to 2016 to 2017). Regarding the research as a whole: To find TCR variants linked to disease, the study profiled T cell receptor beta repertoires in ankylosing spondylitis patients and healthy donors. The whole study cohort included 85 to 120 healthy donors and 20 to 30 ankylosing spondylitis patients. Peripheral blood was sampled, and synovial fluid was additionally collected from ankylosing spondylitis patients. Results and caveats for the whole study, not just this receptor: Some motif variants had previously been reported in the synovial fluid and blood of reactive arthritis patients, which suggests shared mechanisms of disease initiation. A TCR beta motif of several highly homologous amino acid variants appeared characteristic of blood from ankylosing spondylitis patients. The disease-linked clones showed a CD8+ phenotype and occurred at relatively low frequencies in peripheral blood. The disease-linked clones were reported as significantly enriched in matched synovial fluid samples from ankylosing spondylitis patients.

V and J lose 3 bases and 8 bases, and a span of 14 bases separates them. CDR1 and CDR2, per the germline V gene, are SGDLS and YYNGEE. The CDR3 contains 13 residues, cysteine and phenylalanine counted. The CDR3 DNA has 39 bases and is translated from base 1. Concerning this clonotype: The antigen it recognizes is unknown. No much larger clone is present one base from it, and per-base qualities are unavailable.

The sequencer was an Illumina HiSeq 2500. Quantitative 5'-RACE with molecular barcodes was used to prepare TCR beta libraries. In the source study's methods: A new computational method based on a probabilistic model of VDJ rearrangement was used to identify disease-linked TCR variants. TCRdb trimmed public reads at Q25 via fastp, called clones via MiXCR and kept in-frame beta chains. Rows are unified per CDR3 protein, each entry keeping the most common DNA and genes. The V and J calls come from TCRdb's annotation, not from the publication. The sample profile shows about 42,000 distinct CDR3 sequences; about 4% of them were found once. 4% to 4.5% of the sample goes to the ten largest clones.

The material sequenced was blood, either unsorted or a sorted T cell fraction (not recorded which). The receptor's source is a female donor with ankylosing spondylitis or in good health (not recorded which). The receptor chain draws on TRBV9 and TRBJ1-1; the D gene is perhaps TRBD1, on 6 matching bases. The CDR3 is CASSGTGRAEAFF. The nucleotide sequence reads as follows: TGTGCCAGCAGCGGCACAGGGAGGGCCGAAGCTTTCTTT.